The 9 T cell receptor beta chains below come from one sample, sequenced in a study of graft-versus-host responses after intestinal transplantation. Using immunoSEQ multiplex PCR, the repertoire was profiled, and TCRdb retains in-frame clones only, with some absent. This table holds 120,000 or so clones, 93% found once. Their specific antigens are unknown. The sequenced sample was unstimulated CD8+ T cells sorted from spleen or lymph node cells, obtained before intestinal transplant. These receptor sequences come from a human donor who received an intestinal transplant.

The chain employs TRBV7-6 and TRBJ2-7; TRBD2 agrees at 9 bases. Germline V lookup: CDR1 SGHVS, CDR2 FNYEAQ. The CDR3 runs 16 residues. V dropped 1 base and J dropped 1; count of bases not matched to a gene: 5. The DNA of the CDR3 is TGTGCCAGCAGCTTAGGGCTAGCGGGAAATTCCTACGAGCAGTACTTC. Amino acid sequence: CASSLGLAGNSYEQYF.

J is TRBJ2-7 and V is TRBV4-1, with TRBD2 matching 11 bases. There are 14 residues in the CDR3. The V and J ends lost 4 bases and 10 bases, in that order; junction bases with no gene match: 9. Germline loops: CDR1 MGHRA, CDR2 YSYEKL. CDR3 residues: CASSPETSGNIQYF. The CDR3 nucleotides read TGCGCCAGCAGCCCAGAGACTAGCGGGAATATTCAGTACTTC.

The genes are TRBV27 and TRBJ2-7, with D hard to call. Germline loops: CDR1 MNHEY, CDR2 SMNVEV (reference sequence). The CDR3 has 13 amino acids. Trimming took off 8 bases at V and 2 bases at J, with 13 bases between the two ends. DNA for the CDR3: TGTGCCAGCCGACGAAGTACGGCCTACGAGCAGTACTTC. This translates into CASRRSTAYEQYF.

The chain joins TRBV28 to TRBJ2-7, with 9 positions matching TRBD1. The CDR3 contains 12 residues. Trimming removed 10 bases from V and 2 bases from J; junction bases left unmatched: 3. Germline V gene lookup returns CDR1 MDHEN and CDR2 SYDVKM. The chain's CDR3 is CAIGQGPYEQYF. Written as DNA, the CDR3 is TGTGCCATCGGACAGGGGCCCTACGAGCAGTACTTC.

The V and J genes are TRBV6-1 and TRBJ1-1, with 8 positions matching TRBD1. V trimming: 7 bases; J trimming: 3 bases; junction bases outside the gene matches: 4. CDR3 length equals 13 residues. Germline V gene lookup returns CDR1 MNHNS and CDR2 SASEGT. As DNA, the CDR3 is TGTGCCAGCAATGTGGACAGGGACACTGAAGCTTTCTTT. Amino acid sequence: CASNVDRDTEAFF.

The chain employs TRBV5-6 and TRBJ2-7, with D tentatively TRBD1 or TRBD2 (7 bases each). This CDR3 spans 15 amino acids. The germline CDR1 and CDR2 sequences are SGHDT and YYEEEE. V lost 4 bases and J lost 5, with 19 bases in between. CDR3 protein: CASSNPLRGRDEQYF. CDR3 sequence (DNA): TGTGCCAGCAGCAATCCTCTCAGGGGGAGGGACGAGCAGTACTTC.

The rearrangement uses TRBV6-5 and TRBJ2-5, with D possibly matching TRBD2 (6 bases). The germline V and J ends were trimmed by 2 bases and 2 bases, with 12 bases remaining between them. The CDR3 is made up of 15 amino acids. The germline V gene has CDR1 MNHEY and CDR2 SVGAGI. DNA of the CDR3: TGTGCCAGCAGTTACCAGACTAGGGATCAAGAGACCCAGTACTTC. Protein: CASSYQTRDQETQYF.

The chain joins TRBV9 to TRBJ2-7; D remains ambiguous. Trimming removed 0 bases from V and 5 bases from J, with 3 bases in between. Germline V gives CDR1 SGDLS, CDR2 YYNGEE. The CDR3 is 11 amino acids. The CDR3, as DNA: TGTGCCAGCAGCGTAGATAACGAGCAGTACTTC. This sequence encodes CASSVDNEQYF.

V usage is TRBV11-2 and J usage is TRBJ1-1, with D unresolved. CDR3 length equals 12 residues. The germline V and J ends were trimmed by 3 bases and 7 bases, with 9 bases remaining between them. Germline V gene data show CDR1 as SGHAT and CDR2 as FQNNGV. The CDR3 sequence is CASSFEGLEAFF. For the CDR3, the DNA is TGTGCCAGCAGCTTCGAGGGCCTTGAAGCTTTCTTT.